This TCR beta chain came from a study of Ad26.COV2.S vaccination and SARS-CoV-2 variants. As for the study in general: Donor was one of the participants in the Ad26.COV2.S arm of the COV1001 trial. The vaccine Ad26.COV2.S was put into the muscle once, or twice with 56 days between.

Noted treatment: some 20 received Ad26.COV2.S at low or high dose, single or two shots; about 5 received placebo; per-sample allocation not given. Day 63 after the first injection of vaccine or placebo was the sampling time. An adult of 18-55 years in Boston served as donor. Profiling relied on immunoSEQ multiplex PCR, and the TCRdb table lists in-frame clones only, not all of them. The sample lists some 240,000 clones, around 90% occurring once. Losses at the gene ends were 2 bases for V and 6 bases for J; bases not matched to a gene: 11. CDR1 is SGHAT, CDR2 FQNNGV, per germline. This CDR3 is 16 amino acids long.

The V call is TRBV11-2, the J call TRBJ1-2, with 8 nucleotides matching TRBD1. The sample in question was peripheral blood, obtained in a trial of Ad26.COV2.S vaccine versus placebo. The receptor was isolated from a person aged 18-65 years who received the Ad26.COV2.S COVID-19 vaccine or a placebo. This CDR3 reads CASSLISGGAANGYTF. CDR3 nucleotide sequence: TGTGCCAGCAGCTTAATCTCAGGGGGCGCGGCAAATGGCTACACCTTC.